This T cell receptor (beta chain) was recorded in a study of spatial heterogeneity in lung cancer. The overall study: Alpha-chain sequences were consistently detected less often than beta-chain sequences. Study findings and constraints: Tumor mutation count correlated with how many alpha and beta TCRs expanded intratumorally.

TCRdb itself ran the 5' RACE reads through MiXCR, one entry per CDR3 protein. The table shows under 7,500 distinct CDR3 sequences, with 13% to 15% occurring only once. Many counts were recorded for this clonotype. Its specificity is unknown. Within a library made for alpha chains, this beta chain is off target, and its count is uninformative. Documented time point: sample taken at primary tumor resection. The source of this sequence is a female donor with early-stage non-small cell lung cancer. The sequencing here drew on lung tumor tissue, taken at surgery.

For the CDR3, the DNA is TGCAGTGTGGTTTGGTTGGACACTGAAGCTTTCTTT. Translated, it gives CSVVWLDTEAFF. V and J are TRBV20-1 and TRBJ1-1, with D hard to call. V lost 7 bases, J lost 3 bases, and 12 bases lay in between. In germline, CDR1 is DFQATT, CDR2 SNEGSKA (reference sequence). The CDR3 has 12 residues.